Shown below are 2 T cell receptor beta chains from a single sample sequenced in a study of shared clonotypes between healthy human individuals. Assay: immunoSEQ multiplex PCR; the TCRdb copy retains only in-frame clones and omits some. The sample holds just over 2,000,000 clones; about 94% are singletons and the top ten take around 1.1%. Naive CD8 cells were CD45RO-negative, positively selected for CCR7, excluding terminally differentiated effector memory CD45RA+ cells. The sequenced sample consisted of naive CD8+ T cells sorted from blood. The receptor source for this set is a man younger than 35 in good health.

V usage is TRBV7-2 and J usage is TRBJ1-6; D not resolved. CDR1 SGHTA and CDR2 FQGNSA come from the germline V gene. V lost 2 bases to trimming and J lost 5 bases, with 13 bases between them. The CDR3 spans 16 residues. In DNA, the CDR3 is TGTGCCAGCAGCTTAATGGGAGGACGAGATAATTCACCCCTCCACTTT. It yields the protein CASSLMGGRDNSPLHF.

The genes are TRBV4-1 and TRBJ1-1; the D gene is possibly TRBD1 (6 bases). CDR3 length: 16 amino acids. The V end lost 2 bases, the J end lost 4 bases, and 17 bases lay between the germline ends. Germline-derived CDR1 and CDR2 are MGHRA and YSYEKL. CDR3 protein: CASSQSLGGLVTEAFF. DNA of the CDR3: TGCGCCAGCAGCCAAAGTCTCGGGGGGCTAGTCACTGAAGCTTTCTTT.